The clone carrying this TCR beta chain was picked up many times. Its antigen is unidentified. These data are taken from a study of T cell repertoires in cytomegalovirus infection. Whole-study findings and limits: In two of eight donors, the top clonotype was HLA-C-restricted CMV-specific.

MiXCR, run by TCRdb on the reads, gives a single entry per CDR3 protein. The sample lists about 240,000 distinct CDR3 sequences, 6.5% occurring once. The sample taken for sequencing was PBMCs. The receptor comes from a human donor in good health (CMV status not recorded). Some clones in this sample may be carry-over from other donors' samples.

CDR3: CSAIVHAGERQPQHF. DNA of the CDR3: TGCAGTGCCATTGTCCACGCGGGGGAGCGTCAGCCCCAGCATTTT. The chain employs TRBV20-1 and TRBJ1-5; the D gene is possibly TRBD1 (5 bases). The V gene's germline CDR1 is DFQATT and CDR2 SNEGSKA (reference sequence). Trimming shortened V by 6 bases and J by 6 bases, and 21 bases separated the two germline ends. This CDR3 contains 15 residues.